This record concerns one T cell receptor beta chain sequence. Authors' data handling: Nucleated cell counts were estimated from reference gene primer amplification. Profiling relied on immunoSEQ multiplex PCR, and the TCRdb table lists in-frame clones only, not all of them. For V, J and clone size, that table is used; D and trimming come from the DNA. Among approximately 260,000 clones listed, roughly 85% were seen once. The sample comes from a study of blood T cell repertoires in COVID-19. Study as a whole: Acute and convalescent COVID-19 specimens originated in the United States, Italy and Spain.

Looked up from germline, CDR1 is SGDLS and CDR2 is YYNGEE. The CDR3 length is 14 residues. V dropped 2 bases and J dropped 5; count of bases not matched to a gene: 3. The sequenced material came from peripheral blood. The chain joins TRBV9 to TRBJ2-2; 7 bases match TRBD1. This TCR was sampled from a woman in her 70s with acute or convalescent COVID-19. CDR3 amino acids: CASSVTDRTGELFF. The CDR3 bases are TGTGCCAGCAGCGTTACGGACAGGACCGGGGAGCTGTTTTTT.